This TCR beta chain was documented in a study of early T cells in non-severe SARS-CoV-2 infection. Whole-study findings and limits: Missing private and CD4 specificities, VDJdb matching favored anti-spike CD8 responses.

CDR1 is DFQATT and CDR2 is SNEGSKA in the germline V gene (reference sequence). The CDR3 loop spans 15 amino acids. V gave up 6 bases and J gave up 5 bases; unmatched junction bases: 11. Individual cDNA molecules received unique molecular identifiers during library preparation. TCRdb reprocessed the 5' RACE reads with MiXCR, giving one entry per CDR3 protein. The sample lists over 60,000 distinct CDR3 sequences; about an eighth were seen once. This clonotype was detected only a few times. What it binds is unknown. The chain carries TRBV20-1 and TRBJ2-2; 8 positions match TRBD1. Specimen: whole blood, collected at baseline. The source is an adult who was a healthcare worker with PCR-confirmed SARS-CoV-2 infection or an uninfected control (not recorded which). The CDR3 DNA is TGCAGTGCCCAACCGACAGGGGCGGATACCGGGGAGCTGTTTTTT. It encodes CSAQPTGADTGELFF.